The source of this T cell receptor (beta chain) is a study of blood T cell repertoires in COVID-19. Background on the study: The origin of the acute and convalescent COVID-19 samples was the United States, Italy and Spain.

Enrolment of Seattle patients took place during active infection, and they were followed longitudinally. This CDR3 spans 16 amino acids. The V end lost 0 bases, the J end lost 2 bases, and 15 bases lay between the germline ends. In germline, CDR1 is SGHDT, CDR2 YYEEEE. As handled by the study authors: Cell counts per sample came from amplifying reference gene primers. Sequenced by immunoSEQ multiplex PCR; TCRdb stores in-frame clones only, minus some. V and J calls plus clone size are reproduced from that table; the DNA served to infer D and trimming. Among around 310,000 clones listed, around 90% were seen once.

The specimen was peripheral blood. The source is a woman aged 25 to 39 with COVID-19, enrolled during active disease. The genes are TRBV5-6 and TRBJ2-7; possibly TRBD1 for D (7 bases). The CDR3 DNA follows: TGTGCCAGCAGCTTGGTCAGTCAGGGGGGAACCTACGAGCAGTACTTC. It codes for CASSLVSQGGTYEQYF.